This T cell receptor beta chain was documented in a study of PD-1 blockade in mismatch repair-deficient tumors. Points on this clone: Antigen: not known.

Trimming stripped 7 bases from V and 6 bases from J, with 13 bases between. Per germline, CDR1 LNHDA and CDR2 SQIVND (reference sequence). The CDR3 extends over 13 amino acids. Produced via immunoSEQ multiplex PCR; TCRdb's table is partial and in-frame only. The table lists some 120,000 clones, about 90% of them singletons, with approximately 10% in the top ten. Findings and caveats of the study: After pembrolizumab, tumor-resident clones rose rapidly, then generally contracted before radiologic responses.

The J gene is TRBJ1-5, the V gene TRBV19; tentatively, D is TRBD1 (5 bases). This receptor was obtained from an adult with mismatch repair-deficient cancer. Sequences were derived from peripheral blood, sampled 72 weeks after starting pembrolizumab. CDR3 nucleotide sequence: TGTGCCAGTAACCCAGGGAATTTTCAGCCCCAGCATTTT. It codes for CASNPGNFQPQHF.